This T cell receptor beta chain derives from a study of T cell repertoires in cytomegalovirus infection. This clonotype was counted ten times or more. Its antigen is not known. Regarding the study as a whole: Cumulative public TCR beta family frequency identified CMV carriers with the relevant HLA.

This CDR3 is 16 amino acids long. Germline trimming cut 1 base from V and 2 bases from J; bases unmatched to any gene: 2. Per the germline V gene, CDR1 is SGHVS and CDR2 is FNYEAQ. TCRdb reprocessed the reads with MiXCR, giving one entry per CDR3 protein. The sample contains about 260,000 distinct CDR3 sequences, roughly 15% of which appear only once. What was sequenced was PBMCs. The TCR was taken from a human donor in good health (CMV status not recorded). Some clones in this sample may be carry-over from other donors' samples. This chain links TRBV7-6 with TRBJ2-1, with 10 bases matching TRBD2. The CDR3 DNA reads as TGTGCCAGCAGCTTAGGGGGGACTAGCGCCTACAATGAGCAGTTCTTC. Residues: CASSLGGTSAYNEQFF.